This T cell receptor (beta chain) originates from a study of shared clonotypes between healthy human individuals. Participating donors were healthy, HIV-negative adults free of recent acute infections or vaccinations. A CD45RA+ naive subset and a CD45RA-negative memory subset were split from CD4+ cells. There are 11 residues in the CDR3. With 3 bases removed from V and 7 bases from J, the gap between germline ends came to 9 bases. The germline V gene has CDR1 DFQATT and CDR2 SNEGSKA (reference sequence). Study findings and constraints: The four-donor shared clonotypes exceeded non-shared clonotypes in generation probability, with non-shared ones scoring lower.

Authors' data handling: Without quality scores, immunoSEQ junctional reads could not be filtered like full-length reads. Produced via immunoSEQ multiplex PCR; TCRdb's table is partial and in-frame only. V and J calls and clone size come straight from that table; D and trimming were deduced from the DNA. The sample comprises 2 million to 2.5 million clones, around 95% of which are singletons, and roughly 0.13% rests with the top ten. About this clone: Its cognate antigen is unknown.

V is TRBV20-1 and J is TRBJ1-2; D gene uncertain. Sequenced material: naive CD4+ T cells sorted from blood. As to subset: CD45RA+ positively selected. The origin of this receptor is a man between 18 and 29 years old in good health. This chain's CDR3 is CSASRGSGYTF. CDR3 sequence (DNA): TGCAGTGCTAGTAGAGGTTCTGGCTACACCTTC.